What follows is one TCR beta chain and its context. The sample belongs to a study of blood T cell repertoires in COVID-19. Across the study: Collection of acute and convalescent COVID-19 samples took place in the United States, Italy and Spain. The cDNA or gDNA used as material had been derived from T cells, B-cell-depleted T cells, or PBMCs.

Authors' processing steps: Reference gene primer amplification yielded estimated nucleated cell counts. Repertoires were generated with immunoSEQ multiplex PCR, while TCRdb's copy carries only in-frame clones and drops some. The DNA was the basis for D and trimming; V, J and clone size are from that table. The sample shows some 82,000 clones, roughly 91% of them seen only once. The CDR3 totals 20 residues. Germline V gene lookup returns CDR1 LNHDA and CDR2 SQIVND (reference sequence). V lost 3 bases, J lost 3 bases, and 19 bases stayed unmatched. The chain joins TRBV19 to TRBJ2-7, with TRBD2 matching 11 bases. The source is a woman aged 50 to 60 in a cohort sampled during active COVID-19. Material: peripheral blood. This chain's CDR3 is CASSITRTGTSGLSGYEQYF. The CDR3 nucleotides are TGTGCCAGTAGTATTACCCGAACCGGGACTAGCGGATTGTCAGGCTACGAGCAGTACTTC.